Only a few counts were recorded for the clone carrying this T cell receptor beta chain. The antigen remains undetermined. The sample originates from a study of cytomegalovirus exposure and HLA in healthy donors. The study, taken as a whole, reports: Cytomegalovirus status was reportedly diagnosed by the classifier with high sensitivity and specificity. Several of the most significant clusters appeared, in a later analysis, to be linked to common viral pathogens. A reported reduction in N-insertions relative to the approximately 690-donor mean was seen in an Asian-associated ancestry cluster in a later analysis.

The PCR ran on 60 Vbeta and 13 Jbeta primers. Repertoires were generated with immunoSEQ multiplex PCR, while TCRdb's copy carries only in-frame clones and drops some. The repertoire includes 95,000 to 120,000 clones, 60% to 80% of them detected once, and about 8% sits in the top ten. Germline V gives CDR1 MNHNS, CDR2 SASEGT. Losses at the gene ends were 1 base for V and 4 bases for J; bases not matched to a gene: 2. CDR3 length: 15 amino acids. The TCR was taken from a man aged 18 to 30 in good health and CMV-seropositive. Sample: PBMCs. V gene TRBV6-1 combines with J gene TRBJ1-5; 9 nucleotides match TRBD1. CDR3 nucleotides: TGTGCCAGCAGTGAAGGAGGGACAGGGAATCAGCCCCAGCATTTT. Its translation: CASSEGGTGNQPQHF.